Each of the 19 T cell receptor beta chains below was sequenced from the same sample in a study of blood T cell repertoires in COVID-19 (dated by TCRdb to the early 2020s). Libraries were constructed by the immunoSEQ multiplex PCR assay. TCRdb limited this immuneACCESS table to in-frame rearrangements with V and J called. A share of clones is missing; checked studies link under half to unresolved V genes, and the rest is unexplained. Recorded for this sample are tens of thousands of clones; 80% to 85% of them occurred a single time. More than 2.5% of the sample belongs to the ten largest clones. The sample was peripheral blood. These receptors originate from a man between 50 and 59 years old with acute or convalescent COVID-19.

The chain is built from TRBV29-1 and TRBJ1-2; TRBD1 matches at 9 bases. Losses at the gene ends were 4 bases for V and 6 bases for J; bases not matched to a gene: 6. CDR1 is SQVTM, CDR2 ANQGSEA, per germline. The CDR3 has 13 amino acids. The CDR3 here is CSVVGTGFDGYTF. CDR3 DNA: TGCAGCGTTGTTGGGACAGGGTTCGATGGCTACACCTTC.

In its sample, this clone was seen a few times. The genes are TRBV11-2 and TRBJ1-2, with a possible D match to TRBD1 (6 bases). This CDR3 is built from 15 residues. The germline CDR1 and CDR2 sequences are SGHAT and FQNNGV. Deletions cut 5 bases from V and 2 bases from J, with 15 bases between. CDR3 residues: CASSPGTINNYGYTF. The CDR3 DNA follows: TGTGCCAGCAGCCCCGGGACAATAAACAACTATGGCTACACCTTC.

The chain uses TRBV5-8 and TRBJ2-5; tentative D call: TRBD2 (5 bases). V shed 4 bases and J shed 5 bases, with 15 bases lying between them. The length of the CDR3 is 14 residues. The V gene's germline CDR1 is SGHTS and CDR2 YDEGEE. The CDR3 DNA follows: TGTGCCAGCAGCCGGGATGGGGTTCACGAGACCCAGTACTTC. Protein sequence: CASSRDGVHETQYF. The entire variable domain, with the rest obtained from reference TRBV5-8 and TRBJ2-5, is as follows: EAGVTQSPTHLIKTRGQQATLRCSPISGHTSVYWYQQALGLGLQFLLWYDEGEERNRGNFPPRFSGRQFPNYSSELNVNALELEDSALYLCASSRDGVHETQYFGPGTRLLVL.

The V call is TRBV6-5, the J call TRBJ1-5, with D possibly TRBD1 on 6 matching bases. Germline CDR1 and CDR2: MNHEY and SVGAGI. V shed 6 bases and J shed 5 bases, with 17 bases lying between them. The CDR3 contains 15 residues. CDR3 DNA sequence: TGTGCCAGCAGGGAGGACAGTAATTATCATCAGCCCCAGCATTTT. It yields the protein CASREDSNYHQPQHF.

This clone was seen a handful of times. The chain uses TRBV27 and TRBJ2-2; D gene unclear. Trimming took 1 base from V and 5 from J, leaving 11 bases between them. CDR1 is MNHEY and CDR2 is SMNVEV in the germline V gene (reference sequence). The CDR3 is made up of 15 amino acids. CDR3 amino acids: CASSLYPSRTGELFF. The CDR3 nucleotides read TGTGCCAGCAGTTTATACCCTTCCAGGACCGGGGAGCTGTTTTTT.

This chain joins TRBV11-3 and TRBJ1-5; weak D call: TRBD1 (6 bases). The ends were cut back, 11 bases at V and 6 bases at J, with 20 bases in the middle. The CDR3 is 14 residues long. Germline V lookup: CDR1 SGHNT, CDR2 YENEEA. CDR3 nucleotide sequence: TGTGCCCTTTGTCTAAGGGGGAGAGGTCAGCCCCAGCATTTT. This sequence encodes CALCLRGRGQPQHF.

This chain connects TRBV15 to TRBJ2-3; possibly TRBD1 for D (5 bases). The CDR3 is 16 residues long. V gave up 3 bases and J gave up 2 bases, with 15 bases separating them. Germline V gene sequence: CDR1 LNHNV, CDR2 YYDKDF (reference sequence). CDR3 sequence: CATSRRSDSYTDTQYF. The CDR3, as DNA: TGTGCCACCAGCAGGAGATCTGACAGTTACACAGATACGCAGTATTTT.

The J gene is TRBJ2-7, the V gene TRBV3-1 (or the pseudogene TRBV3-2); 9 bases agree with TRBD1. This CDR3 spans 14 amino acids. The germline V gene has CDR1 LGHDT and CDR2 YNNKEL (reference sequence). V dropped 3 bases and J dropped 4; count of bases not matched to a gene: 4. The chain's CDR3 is CASSQMTGGYEQYF. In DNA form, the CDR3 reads TGTGCCAGCAGCCAGATGACAGGGGGGTACGAGCAGTACTTC.

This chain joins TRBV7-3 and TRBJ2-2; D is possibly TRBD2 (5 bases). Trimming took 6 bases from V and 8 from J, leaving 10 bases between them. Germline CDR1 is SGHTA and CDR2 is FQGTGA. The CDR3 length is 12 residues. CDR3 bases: TGTGCCAGCAGATCGACGGGAGGGGAGCTGTTTTTT. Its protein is CASRSTGGELFF.

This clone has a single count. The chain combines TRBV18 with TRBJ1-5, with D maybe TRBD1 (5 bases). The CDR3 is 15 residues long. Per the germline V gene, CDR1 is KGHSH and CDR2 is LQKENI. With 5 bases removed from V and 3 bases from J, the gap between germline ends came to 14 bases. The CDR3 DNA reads TGTGCCAGCTCAGCCGGATGGGGCCTCAATCAGCCCCAGCATTTT. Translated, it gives CASSAGWGLNQPQHF.

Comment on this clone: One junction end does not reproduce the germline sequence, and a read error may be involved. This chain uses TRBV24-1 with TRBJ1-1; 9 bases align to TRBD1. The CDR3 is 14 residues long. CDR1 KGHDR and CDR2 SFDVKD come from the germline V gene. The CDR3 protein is CATSDLRTGAETFF. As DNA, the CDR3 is TGTGCCACCAGTGACCTGCGGACAGGGGCTGAAACTTTCTTT.

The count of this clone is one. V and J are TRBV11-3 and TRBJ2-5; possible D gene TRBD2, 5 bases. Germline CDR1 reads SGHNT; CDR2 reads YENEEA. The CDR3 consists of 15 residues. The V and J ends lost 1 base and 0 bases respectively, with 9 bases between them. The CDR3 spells CASSLGTEYQETQYF. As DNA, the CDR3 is TGTGCCAGCAGCTTAGGGACTGAGTACCAAGAGACCCAGTACTTC. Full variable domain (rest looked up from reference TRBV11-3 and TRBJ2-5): EAGVVQSPRYKIIEKKQPVAFWCNPISGHNTLYWYLQNLGQGPELLIRYENEEAVDDSQLPKDRFSAERLKGVDSTLKIQPAELGDSAVYLCASSLGTEYQETQYFGPGTRLLVL.

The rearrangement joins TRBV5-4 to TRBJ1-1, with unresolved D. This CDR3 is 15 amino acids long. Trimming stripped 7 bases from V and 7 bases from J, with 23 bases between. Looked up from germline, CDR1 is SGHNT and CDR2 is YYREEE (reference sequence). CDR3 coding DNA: TGTGCCAGCTTCTCGGGCGCGCCCCTCCGGGGTGAAGCTTTCTTT. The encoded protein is CASFSGAPLRGEAFF.

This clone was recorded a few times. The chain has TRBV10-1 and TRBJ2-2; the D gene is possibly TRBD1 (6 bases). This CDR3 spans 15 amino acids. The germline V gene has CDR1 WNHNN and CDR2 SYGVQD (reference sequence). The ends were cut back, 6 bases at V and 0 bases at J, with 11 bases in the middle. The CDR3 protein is CASSRDTANTGELFF. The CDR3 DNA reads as TGCGCCAGCAGCCGGGACACCGCGAACACCGGGGAGCTGTTTTTT.

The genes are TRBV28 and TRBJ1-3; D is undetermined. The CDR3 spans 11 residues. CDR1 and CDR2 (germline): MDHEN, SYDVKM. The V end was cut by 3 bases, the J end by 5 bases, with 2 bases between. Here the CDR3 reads CASSFRNTIYF. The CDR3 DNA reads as TGTGCCAGCAGTTTTAGAAACACCATATATTTT.

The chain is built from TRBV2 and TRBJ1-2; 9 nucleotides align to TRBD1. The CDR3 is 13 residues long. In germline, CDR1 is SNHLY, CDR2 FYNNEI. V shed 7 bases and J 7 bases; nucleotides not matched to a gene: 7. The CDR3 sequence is CASKTGTGPGYTF. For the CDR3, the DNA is TGTGCCAGCAAAACCGGGACAGGGCCTGGCTACACCTTC.

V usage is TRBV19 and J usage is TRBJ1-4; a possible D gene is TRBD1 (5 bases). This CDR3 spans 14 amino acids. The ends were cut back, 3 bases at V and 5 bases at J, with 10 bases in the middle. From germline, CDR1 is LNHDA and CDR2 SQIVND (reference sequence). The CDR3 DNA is TGTGCCAGTAGTATTACGACAGAAAATGAAAAACTGTTTTTT. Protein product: CASSITTENEKLFF.

The CDR3 sequence is CASSPGQGQETQYF. The CDR3 DNA is TGTGCCAGCAGTCCGGGACAGGGGCAAGAGACCCAGTACTTC. The chain combines TRBV5-4 with TRBJ2-5; 10 bases map to TRBD1. Germline CDR1 is SGHNT and CDR2 is YYREEE (reference sequence). Trimming cost V 5 bases and J 2 bases; bases outside gene matches: 3. The CDR3 covers 14 residues.

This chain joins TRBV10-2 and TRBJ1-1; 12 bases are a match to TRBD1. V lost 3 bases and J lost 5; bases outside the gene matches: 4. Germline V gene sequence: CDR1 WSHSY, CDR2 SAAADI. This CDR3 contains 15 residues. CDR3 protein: CASSDGTGGRTEAFF. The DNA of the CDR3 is TGCGCCAGCAGTGATGGGACAGGGGGCCGTACTGAAGCTTTCTTT.